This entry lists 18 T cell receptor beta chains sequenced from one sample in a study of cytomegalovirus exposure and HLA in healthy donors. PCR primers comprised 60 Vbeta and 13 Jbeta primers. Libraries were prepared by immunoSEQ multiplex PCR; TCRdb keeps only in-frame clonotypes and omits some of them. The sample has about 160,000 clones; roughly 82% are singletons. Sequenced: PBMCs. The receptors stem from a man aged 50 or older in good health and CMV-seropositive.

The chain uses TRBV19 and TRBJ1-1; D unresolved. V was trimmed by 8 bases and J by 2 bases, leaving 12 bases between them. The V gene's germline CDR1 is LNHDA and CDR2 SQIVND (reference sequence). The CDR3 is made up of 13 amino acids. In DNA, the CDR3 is TGTGCCAGTGGTGTAGGCCTAAACACTGAAGCTTTCTTT. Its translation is CASGVGLNTEAFF. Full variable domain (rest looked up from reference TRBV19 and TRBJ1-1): DGGITQSPKYLFRKEGQNVTLSCEQNLNHDAMYWYRQDPGQGLRLIYYSQIVNDFQKGDIAEGYSVSREKKESFPLTVTSAQKNPTAFYLCASGVGLNTEAFFGQGTRLTVV.

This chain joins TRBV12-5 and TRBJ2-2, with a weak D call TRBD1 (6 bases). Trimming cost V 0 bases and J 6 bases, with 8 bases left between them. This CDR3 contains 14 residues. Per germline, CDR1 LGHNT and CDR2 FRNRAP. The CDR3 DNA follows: TGTGCTAGTGGTTTGGTAACAGGGCCCGGGGAGCTGTTTTTT. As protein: CASGLVTGPGELFF. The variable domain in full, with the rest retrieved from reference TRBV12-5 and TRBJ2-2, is DARVTQTPRHKVTEMGQEVTMRCQPILGHNTVFWYRQTMMQGLELLAYFRNRAPLDDSGMPKDRFSAEMPDATLATLKIQPSEPRDSAVYFCASGLVTGPGELFFGEGSRLTVL.

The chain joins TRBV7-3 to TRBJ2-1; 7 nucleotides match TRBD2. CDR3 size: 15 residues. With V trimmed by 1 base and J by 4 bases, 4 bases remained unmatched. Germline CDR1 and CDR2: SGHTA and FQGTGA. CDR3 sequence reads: CASSLNAGAYNEQFF. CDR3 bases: TGTGCCAGCAGCTTAAACGCGGGAGCATACAATGAGCAGTTCTTC.

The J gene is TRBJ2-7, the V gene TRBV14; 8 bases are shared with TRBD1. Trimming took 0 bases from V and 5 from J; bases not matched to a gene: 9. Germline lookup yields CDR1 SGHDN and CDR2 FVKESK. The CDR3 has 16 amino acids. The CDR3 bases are TGTGCCAGCAGCCAAGATAGAAGACAGGGGCTCCACGAGCAGTACTTC. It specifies CASSQDRRQGLHEQYF.

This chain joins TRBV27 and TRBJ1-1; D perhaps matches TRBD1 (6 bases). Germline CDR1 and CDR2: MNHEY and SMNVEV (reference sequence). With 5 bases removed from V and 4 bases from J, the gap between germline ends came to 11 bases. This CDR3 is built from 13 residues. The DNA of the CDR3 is TGTGCCAGCAGTCACAGGGAGGGCACTGAAGCTTTCTTT. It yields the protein CASSHREGTEAFF.

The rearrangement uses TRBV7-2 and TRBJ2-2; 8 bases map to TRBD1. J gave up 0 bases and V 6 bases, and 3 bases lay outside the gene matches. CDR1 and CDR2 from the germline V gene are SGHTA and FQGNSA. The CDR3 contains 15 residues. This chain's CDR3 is CASRLGQANTGELFF. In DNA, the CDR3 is TGTGCCAGCAGGTTGGGACAGGCGAACACCGGGGAGCTGTTTTTT.

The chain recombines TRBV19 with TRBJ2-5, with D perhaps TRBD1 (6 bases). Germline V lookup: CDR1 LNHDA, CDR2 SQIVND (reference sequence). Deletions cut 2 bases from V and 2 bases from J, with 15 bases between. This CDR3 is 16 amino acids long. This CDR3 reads CASSIKRDTLQETQYF. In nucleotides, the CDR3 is TGTGCCAGTAGTATAAAGAGGGACACCCTGCAAGAGACCCAGTACTTC.

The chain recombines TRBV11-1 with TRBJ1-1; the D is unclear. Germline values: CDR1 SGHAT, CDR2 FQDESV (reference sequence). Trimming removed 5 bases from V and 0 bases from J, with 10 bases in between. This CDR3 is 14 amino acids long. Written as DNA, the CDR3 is TGTGCCAGCAGCAAACAGATACTGAACACTGAAGCTTTCTTT. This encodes CASSKQILNTEAFF.

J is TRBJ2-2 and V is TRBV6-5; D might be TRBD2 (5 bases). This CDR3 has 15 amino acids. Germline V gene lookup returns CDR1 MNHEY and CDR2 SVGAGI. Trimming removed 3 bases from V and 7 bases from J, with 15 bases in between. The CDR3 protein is CASSYIHPAGGELFF. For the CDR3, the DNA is TGTGCCAGCAGTTATATTCACCCCGCGGGCGGGGAGCTGTTTTTT.

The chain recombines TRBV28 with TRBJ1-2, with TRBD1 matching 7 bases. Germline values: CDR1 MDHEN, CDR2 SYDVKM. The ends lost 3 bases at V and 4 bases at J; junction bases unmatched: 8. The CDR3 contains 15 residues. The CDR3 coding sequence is TGTGCCAGCAGTTTCGGGACAGTTCTTCGCTATGGCTACACCTTC. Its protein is CASSFGTVLRYGYTF.

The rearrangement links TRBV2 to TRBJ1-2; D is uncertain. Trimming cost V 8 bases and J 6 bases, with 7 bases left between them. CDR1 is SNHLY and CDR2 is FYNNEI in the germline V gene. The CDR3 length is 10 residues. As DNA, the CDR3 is TGTGCCAGCGAAACAGATGGCTACACCTTC. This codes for CASETDGYTF.

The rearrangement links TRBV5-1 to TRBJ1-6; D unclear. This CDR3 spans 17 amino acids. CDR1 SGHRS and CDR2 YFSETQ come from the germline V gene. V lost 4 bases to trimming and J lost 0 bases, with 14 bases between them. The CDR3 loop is CASSGGDTNSYNSPLHF. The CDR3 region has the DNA TGCGCCAGCAGCGGAGGAGACACCAACTCCTATAATTCACCCCTCCACTTT.

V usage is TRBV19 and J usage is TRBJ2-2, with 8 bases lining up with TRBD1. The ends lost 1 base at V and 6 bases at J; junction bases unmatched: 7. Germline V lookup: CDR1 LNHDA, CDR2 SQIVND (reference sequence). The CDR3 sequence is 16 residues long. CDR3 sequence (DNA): TGTGCCAGTAGTATAGTCGCGACAGGGGCCTCCGGGGAGCTGTTTTTT. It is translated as CASSIVATGASGELFF.

The CDR3 region has the DNA TGTGCCATTCCGACAAGCGGGCCATACGAGCAGTACTTC. Protein product: CAIPTSGPYEQYF. This rearrangement joins TRBV7-9 to TRBJ2-7; TRBD2 might be the D (6 bases). Germline V CDR1 and CDR2: SEHNR, FQNEAQ (reference sequence). The CDR3 runs to 13 residues. V was clipped by 10 bases and J by 4 bases, with 17 bases between them.

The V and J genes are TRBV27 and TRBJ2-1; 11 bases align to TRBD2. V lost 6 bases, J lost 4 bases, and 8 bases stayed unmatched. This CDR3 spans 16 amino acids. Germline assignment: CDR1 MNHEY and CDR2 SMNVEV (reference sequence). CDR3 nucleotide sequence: TGTGCCAGCAGAACAATTAGCGGGAGGGAGTACAATGAGCAGTTCTTC. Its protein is CASRTISGREYNEQFF.

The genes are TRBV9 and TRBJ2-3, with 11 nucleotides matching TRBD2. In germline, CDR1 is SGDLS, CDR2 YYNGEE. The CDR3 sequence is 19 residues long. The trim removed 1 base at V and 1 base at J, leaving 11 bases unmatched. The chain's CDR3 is CASSVRGLAGGARTDTQYF. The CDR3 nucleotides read TGTGCCAGCAGCGTACGCGGGCTAGCGGGAGGAGCGCGCACAGATACGCAGTATTTT.

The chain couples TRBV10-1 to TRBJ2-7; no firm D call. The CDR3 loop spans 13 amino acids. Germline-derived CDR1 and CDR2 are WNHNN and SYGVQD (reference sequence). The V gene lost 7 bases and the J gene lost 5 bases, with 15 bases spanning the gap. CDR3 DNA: TGCGCCAGCACCCGCCAAAGCGACCACGAGCAGTACTTC. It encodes CASTRQSDHEQYF.

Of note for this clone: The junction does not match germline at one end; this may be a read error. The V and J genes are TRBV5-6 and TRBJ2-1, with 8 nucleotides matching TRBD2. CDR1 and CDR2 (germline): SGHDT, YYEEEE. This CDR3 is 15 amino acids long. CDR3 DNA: TGTGCCAGCAGCTTGGTAACTAGCGGAAGCAATGGGCAGTTCTTC. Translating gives CASSLVTSGSNGQFF.